This T cell receptor (beta chain) came from a study of Tregs in tolerant kidney transplant recipients. Here immunoSEQ multiplex PCR was the method, and the copy in TCRdb shows in-frame clones only, minus some. The specimen's table records under 35,000 clones. Study observations and caveats: Tolerant patients' donor-specific Tregs expanded beyond overall Tregs, suggesting antigen-driven growth. Activated donor B cell expansion appeared to reveal the most relevant donor-specific TCRbeta repertoire. For some patients, primers changed over time, blocking nucleotide-level comparison.

Thawed PBMCs were FACS-sorted into unstimulated CD4+CD25+CD127- regulatory T cells, CD4+CD25- non-regulatory cells, CD4 and CD8 cells. Trimming took 0 bases from V and 4 from J, leaving 7 bases between them. Looked up from germline, CDR1 is SGHNT and CDR2 is YYREEE (reference sequence). This CDR3 has 13 residues. Details on this clone: Antigen specificity is unknown. The read falls 3 residues short of the CDR3 end, and the missing part is taken from the germline J gene.

The TCR sequence derives from a human donor who received a combined kidney and bone marrow transplant. This material consisted of CD8+ T cells from blood, taken before the transplant. The V and J genes are TRBV5-4 and TRBJ1-2; a weak D match, TRBD1 (5 bases). The sequenced part of the CDR3 DNA is TGTGCCAGCAGCTTGGGGGGGGGCTATGGC. The encoded protein is CASSLGGGYG. The full CDR3 sequence reads CASSLGGGYGYTF. The full variable domain, its missing parts supplied by reference TRBV5-4 and TRBJ1-2, is ETGVTQSPTHLIKTRGQQVTLRCSSQSGHNTVSWYQQALGQGPQFIFQYYREEENGRGNFPPRFSGLQFPNYSSELNVNALELDDSALYLCASSLGGGYGYTFGSGTRLTVV.